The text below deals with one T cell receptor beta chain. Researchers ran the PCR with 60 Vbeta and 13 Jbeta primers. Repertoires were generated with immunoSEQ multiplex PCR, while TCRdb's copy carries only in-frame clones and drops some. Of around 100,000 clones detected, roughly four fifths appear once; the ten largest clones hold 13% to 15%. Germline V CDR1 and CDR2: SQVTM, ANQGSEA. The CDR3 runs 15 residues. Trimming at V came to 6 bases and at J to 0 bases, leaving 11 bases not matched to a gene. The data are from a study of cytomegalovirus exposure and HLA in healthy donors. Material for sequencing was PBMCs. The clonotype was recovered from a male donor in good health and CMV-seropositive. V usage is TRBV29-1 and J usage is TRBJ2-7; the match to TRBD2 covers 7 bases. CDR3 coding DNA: TGCAGCGTGTTGGGGGGGGTGTTTGACTCCTACGAGCAGTACTTC. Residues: CSVLGGVFDSYEQYF.